Listed below are T cell receptor beta chains from one sample, sequenced in a study of T cells in localized non-small cell lung cancer. Here immunoSEQ multiplex PCR was the method, and the copy in TCRdb shows in-frame clones only, minus some. This repertoire shows 75,000 to 90,000 clones, roughly 81% found once; its top ten account for approximately 3%. The sequencing here drew on peripheral blood, taken before any cancer treatment. The origin of the receptors is a man aged 35 to 69 with stage I lung adenocarcinoma. Each CDR3 is given with its conserved first and last residue. A D gene is named only where the DNA matches it firmly. Size is stated for part of the rows, as once, few or many counts, or as a class when the clone is expanded.

J gene,V gene,D gene,clone size,CDR3 DNA,CDR3 protein
TRBJ2-4,TRBV7-9,-,few,TGTGCCAGCAGCTTAACCCAGGACAGATTCAAAAACATTCAGTACTTC,CASSLTQDRFKNIQYF
TRBJ1-4,TRBV13,-,medium-sized,TGTGCCAGCAGCTCCCAAGGGGGAGGGGATGAAAAACTGTTTTTT,CASSSQGGGDEKLFF
TRBJ1-6,TRBV5-1,-,few,TGCGCCAGCAGCTTGGACAACTCCTATAATTCACCCCTCCACTTT,CASSLDNSYNSPLHF
TRBJ2-2,TRBV7-6,-,-,TGTGCCAGCACTCTAGGGGTAGCGGCGAACACCGGGGAGCTGTTTTTT,CASTLGVAANTGELFF
TRBJ1-3,TRBV13,TRBD1,-,TGTGCCAGCAGCTGGGGTCGGACAGGGGTCAATTCTGGAAACACCATATATTTT,CASSWGRTGVNSGNTIYF
TRBJ2-1,TRBV7-2,TRBD2,few,TGTGCCAGCAGCTATGGACTAGCGGGATTAAATGAGCAGTTCTTC,CASSYGLAGLNEQFF
TRBJ2-1,TRBV12-5,-,-,TGTGCTAGTGGTTTGGGCGCGGTAGACAATGAGCAGTTCTTC,CASGLGAVDNEQFF
TRBJ1-4,TRBV2,-,few,TGTGCCAGCAGTGAAGCGGGAGTTACTAATGAAAAACTGTTTTTT,CASSEAGVTNEKLFF
TRBJ2-7,TRBV6-1,TRBD1,few,TGTGCCACCAAGCCGGGGCAGGGGGCTTACGAGCAGTACTTC,CATKPGQGAYEQYF
TRBJ1-5,TRBV18,-,-,TGTGCCAGCTCAGGCAGCAATCAGCCCCAGCATTTT,CASSGSNQPQHF
TRBJ1-5,TRBV7-9,-,-,TGTGCCAGCAGCTTAGACGAGAATCAGCCCCAGCATTTT,CASSLDENQPQHF
TRBJ2-2,TRBV5-1,TRBD1,-,TGCGCCAGCAAGAAGGGGGCAACGGACACCGGGGAGCTGTTTTTT,CASKKGATDTGELFF
TRBJ1-2,TRBV5-1,-,once,TGCGCCAGCAGTAAAGGGTTGGGATATGGCTACACCTTC,CASSKGLGYGYTF
TRBJ1-1,TRBV5-1,-,-,TGCGCCAGCAGATACGCGGTTCCCACCACTGAAGCTTTCTTT,CASRYAVPTTEAFF
TRBJ2-2,TRBV28,TRBD2,-,TGTGCCAGCAGTTTAGAGACTAGCGGGAGGCCCGGGGAGCTGTTTTTT,CASSLETSGRPGELFF
TRBJ2-7,TRBV7-9,-,-,TGTGCCAGCAGCTTAGCGGGGGACCCAGCCTACGAGCAGTACTTC,CASSLAGDPAYEQYF
TRBJ2-7,TRBV5-4,TRBD2,-,TGTGCCAGCAGCGCCGGGACTAGCGGAACCTACGAGCAGTACTTC,CASSAGTSGTYEQYF
TRBJ2-7,TRBV11-2,TRBD1,-,TGTGCCAGCAGCCCGGACAGGGGGGACGAGCAGTACTTC,CASSPDRGDEQYF
TRBJ2-5,TRBV6-6,TRBD2,-,TGTGCCAGCAGCCGCCCGGGACTAGCGGGATTTGAGACCCAGTACTTC,CASSRPGLAGFETQYF
TRBJ2-2,TRBV4-3,-,-,TGCGCCAGCAGCCCTCGGAGCGCGAACACCGGGGAGCTGTTTTTT,CASSPRSANTGELFF
TRBJ2-6,TRBV19,-,-,TGTGCCAGTAGTATCGTAACGGCGCTAGGCTCTGGGGCCAACGTCCTGACTTTC,CASSIVTALGSGANVLTF
TRBJ1-1,TRBV30,-,-,TGTGCCTGGAGAGGGCTGAGTAAAACTGAAGCTTTCTTT,CAWRGLSKTEAFF
TRBJ2-7,TRBV2,-,-,TGTGCCAGCAGACGGGCCCCGCAGCCCGACGAGCAGTACTTC,CASRRAPQPDEQYF
TRBJ2-1,TRBV11-1,-,-,TGTGCCAGCAGCTTAAGGACCAGGGCCTACAATGAGCAGTTCTTC,CASSLRTRAYNEQFF
TRBJ1-1,TRBV10-3,-,few,TGTGCCATCAGTGCCGGGTTGCCCTTGAACACTGAAGCTTTCTTT,CAISAGLPLNTEAFF
TRBJ2-7,TRBV30,TRBD2,once,TGTGCCTGGAGTCTGGGAGGGATAAGGGAGCAGTACTTC,CAWSLGGIREQYF
TRBJ2-2,TRBV29-1,-,-,TGCAGCGTTGGGACAGCGAACACCGGGGAGCTGTTTTTT,CSVGTANTGELFF
TRBJ1-1,TRBV5-1,-,-,TGCGCCAGCAGCTTGGAAGGGGTAAAGGAAGCTTTCTTT,CASSLEGVKEAFF